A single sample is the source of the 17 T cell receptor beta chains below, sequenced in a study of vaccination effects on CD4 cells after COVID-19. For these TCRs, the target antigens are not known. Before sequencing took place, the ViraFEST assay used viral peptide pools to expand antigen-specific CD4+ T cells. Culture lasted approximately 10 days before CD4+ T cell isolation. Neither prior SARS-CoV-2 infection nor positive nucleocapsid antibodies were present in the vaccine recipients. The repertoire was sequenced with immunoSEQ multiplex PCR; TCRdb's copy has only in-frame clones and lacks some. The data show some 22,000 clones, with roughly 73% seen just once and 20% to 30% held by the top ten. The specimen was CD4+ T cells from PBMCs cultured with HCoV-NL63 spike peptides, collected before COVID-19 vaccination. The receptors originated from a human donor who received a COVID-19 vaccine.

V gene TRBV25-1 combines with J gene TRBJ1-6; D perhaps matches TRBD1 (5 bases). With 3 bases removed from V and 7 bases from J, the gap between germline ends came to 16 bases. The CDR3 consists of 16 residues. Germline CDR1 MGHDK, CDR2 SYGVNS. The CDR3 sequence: CASSELSGSLNSPLHF. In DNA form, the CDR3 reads TGTGCCAGCAGTGAGTTATCAGGGAGTTTGAATTCACCCCTCCACTTT. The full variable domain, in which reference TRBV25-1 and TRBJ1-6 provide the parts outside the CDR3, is EADIYQTPRYLVIGTGKKITLECSQTMGHDKMYWYQQDPGMELHLIHYSYGVNSTEKGDLSSESTVSRIRTEHFPLTLESARPSHTSQYLCASSELSGSLNSPLHFGNGTRLTVT.

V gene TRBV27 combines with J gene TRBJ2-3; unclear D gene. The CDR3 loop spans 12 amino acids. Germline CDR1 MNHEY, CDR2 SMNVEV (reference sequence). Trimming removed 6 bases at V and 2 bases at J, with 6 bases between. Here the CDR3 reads CASSLDTDTQYF. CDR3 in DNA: TGTGCCAGCAGCCTGGACACAGATACGCAGTATTTT.

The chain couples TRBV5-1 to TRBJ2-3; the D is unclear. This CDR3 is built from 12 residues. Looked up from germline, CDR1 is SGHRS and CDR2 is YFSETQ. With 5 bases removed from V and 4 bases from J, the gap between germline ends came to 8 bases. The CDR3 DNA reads TGCGCCAGCAGGAGTGGGGCAGATACGCAGTATTTT. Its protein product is CASRSGADTQYF.

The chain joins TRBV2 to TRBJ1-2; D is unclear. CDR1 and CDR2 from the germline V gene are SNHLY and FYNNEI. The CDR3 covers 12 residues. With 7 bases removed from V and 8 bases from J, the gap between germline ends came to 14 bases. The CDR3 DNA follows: TGTGCCAGCACTCCCTGGACGCCCGGCTACACCTTC. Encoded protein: CASTPWTPGYTF. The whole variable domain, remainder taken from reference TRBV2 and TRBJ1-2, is EPEVTQTPSHQVTQMGQEVILRCVPISNHLYFYWYRQILGQKVEFLVSFYNNEISEKSEIFDDQFSVERPDGSNFTLKIRSTKLEDSAMYFCASTPWTPGYTFGSGTRLTVV.

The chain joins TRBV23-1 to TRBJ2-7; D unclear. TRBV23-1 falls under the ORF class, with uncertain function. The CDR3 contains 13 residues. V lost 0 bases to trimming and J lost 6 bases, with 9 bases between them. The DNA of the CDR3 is TGCGCCAGCAGTCAATCGGCCCGCCTCGAGCAGTACTTC. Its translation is CASSQSARLEQYF.

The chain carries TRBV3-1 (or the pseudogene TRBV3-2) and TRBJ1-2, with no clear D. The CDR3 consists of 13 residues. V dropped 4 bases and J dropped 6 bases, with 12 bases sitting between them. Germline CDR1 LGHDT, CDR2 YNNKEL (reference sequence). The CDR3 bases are TGTGCCAGCAGCCCGGTCCCTTCCGATGGCTACACCTTC. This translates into CASSPVPSDGYTF.

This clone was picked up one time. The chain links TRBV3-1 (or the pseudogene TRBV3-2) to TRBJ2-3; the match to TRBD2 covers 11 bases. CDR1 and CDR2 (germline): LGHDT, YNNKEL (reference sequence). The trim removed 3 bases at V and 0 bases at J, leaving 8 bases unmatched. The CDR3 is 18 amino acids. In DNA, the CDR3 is TGTGCCAGCAGCCAGCCTAGCGGGAGGCCCTCTAGCACAGATACGCAGTATTTT. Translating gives CASSQPSGRPSSTDTQYF.

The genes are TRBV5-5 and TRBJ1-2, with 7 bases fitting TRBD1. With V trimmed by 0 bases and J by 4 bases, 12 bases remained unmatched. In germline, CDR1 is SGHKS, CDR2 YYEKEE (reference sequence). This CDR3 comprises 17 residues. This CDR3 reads CASSLGQGGEGLYGYTF. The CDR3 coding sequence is TGTGCCAGCAGCTTGGGACAGGGAGGTGAAGGTCTCTATGGCTACACCTTC.

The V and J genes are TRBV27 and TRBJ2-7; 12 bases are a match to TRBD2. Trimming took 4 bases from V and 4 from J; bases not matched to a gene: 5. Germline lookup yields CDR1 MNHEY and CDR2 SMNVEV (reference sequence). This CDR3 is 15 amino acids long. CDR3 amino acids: CASSSSSGRAYEQYF. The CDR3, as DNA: TGTGCCAGCAGTTCTTCTAGCGGGAGGGCGTACGAGCAGTACTTC.

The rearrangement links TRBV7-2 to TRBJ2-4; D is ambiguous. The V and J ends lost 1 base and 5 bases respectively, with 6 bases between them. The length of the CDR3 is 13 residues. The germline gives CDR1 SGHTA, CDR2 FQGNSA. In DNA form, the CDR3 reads TGTGCCAGCAGCTTAGTTTGGGAAAACATTCAGTACTTC. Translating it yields CASSLVWENIQYF.

CDR3 DNA: TGTGCCAGCAGCCCAAGACTAGCGGGGGGCTCAGATACGCAGTATTTT. Protein product: CASSPRLAGGSDTQYF. The chain is built from TRBV7-2 and TRBJ2-3, with TRBD2 matching over 13 bases. After removal of 5 bases from V and 4 bases from J, the junction contained 6 bases not matched to a gene. This CDR3 contains 16 residues. The germline V gene encodes CDR1 SGHTA and CDR2 FQGNSA.

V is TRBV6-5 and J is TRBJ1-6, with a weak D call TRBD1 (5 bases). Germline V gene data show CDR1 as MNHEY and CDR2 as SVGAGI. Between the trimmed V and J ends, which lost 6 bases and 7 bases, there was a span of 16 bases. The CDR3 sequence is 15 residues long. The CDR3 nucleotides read TGTGCCAGCAGATCCCAGGGCATAAAGAATTCACCCCTCCACTTT. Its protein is CASRSQGIKNSPLHF.

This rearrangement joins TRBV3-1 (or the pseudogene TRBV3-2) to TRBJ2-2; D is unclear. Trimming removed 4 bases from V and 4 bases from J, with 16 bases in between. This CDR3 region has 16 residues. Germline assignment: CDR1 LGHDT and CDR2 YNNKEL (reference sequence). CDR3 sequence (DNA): TGTGCCAGCAGCCCCTCCTGGGGTCAGACCACCGGGGAGCTGTTTTTT. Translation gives CASSPSWGQTTGELFF.

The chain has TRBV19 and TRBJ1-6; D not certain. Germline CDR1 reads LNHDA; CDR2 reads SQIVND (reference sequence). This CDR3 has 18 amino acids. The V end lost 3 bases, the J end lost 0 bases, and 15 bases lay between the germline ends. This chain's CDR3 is CASSIQRTASSYNSPLHF. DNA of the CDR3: TGTGCCAGTAGTATTCAACGGACCGCGAGCTCCTATAATTCACCCCTCCACTTT.

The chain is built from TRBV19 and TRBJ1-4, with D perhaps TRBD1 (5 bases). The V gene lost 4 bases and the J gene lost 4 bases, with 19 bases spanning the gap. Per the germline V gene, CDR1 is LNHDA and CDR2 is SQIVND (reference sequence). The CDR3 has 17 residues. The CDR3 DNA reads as TGTGCCAGTAGTAGGGGCAGGGAGAACGCTTTTAATGAAAAACTGTTTTTT. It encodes CASSRGRENAFNEKLFF.

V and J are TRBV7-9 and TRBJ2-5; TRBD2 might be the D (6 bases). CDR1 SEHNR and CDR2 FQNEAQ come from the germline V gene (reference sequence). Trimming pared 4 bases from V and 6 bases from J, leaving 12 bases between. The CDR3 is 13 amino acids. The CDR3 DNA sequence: TGTGCCAGCAGCTCTGCGGGGACCCAGACCCAGTACTTC. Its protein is CASSSAGTQTQYF.

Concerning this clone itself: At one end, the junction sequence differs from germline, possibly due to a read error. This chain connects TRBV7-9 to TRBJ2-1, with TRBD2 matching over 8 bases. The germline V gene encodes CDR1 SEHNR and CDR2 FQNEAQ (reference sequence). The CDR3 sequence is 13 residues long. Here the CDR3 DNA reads TGTGCCAGCAGCCTAGCGGGCCTCAATGAGCAGTTCTTC. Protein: CASSLAGLNEQFF.